These 9 T cell receptor beta chains were sequenced from one sample in a study of T cell changes during pregnancy in multiple sclerosis (dated by TCRdb to about 2019). Library construction relied on the immunoSEQ multiplex PCR assay. The clones in this table, taken by TCRdb from immuneACCESS, are in-frame only. Not every clone is retained; where verified, under half of the shortfall comes from an unresolved V gene, and the cause of the rest is unknown. The table for this sample lists 70,000 to 100,000 clones; around 95% of them were counted only once. The ten largest clones take up approximately 1.3% of the sample. This specimen consisted of peripheral blood, obtained in the third trimester of pregnancy. Receptors were obtained from a female donor in good health, enrolled as a control in a pregnancy study.

This chain uses TRBV7-9 with TRBJ1-2; D gene uncertain. The ends were cut back, 3 bases at V and 5 bases at J, with 10 bases in the middle. The germline V gene has CDR1 SEHNR and CDR2 FQNEAQ (reference sequence). The CDR3 loop spans 13 amino acids. The CDR3 here is CASSLLTEYGYTF. The CDR3, as DNA: TGTGCCAGCAGCTTGCTGACTGAATATGGCTACACCTTC.

The chain combines TRBV6-1 with TRBJ2-1; TRBD2 matches 13 bases. Trimming took 2 bases from V and 13 from J; bases not matched to a gene: 8. The CDR3 runs to 15 residues. The germline CDR1 and CDR2 sequences are MNHNS and SASEGT. The CDR3 DNA reads TGTGCCAGCAGTGAAAGGAGGACTAGCGGGAGTGGACAGTTCTTC. Amino acid sequence: CASSERRTSGSGQFF.

The chain has TRBV28 and TRBJ2-7; D is uncertain. The germline V and J ends were trimmed by 2 bases and 2 bases, with 10 bases remaining between them. The V gene's germline CDR1 is MDHEN and CDR2 SYDVKM. This CDR3 region has 14 residues. The CDR3 loop is CASSLRGGAYEQYF. CDR3 sequence (DNA): TGTGCCAGCAGTTTACGCGGCGGAGCCTACGAGCAGTACTTC.

This clone appeared once. J is TRBJ2-2 and V is TRBV6-1, with D tentatively TRBD2 (5 bases). The ends were cut back, 5 bases at V and 6 bases at J, with 16 bases in the middle. Germline values: CDR1 MNHNS, CDR2 SASEGT. The CDR3 is made up of 15 amino acids. The CDR3 protein is CASSFQPGWAGELFF. The DNA for the CDR3 is TGTGCCAGCAGTTTCCAGCCGGGGTGGGCCGGGGAGCTGTTTTTT.

The chain couples TRBV5-1 to TRBJ1-2; 12 nucleotides match TRBD1. Germline assignment: CDR1 SGHRS and CDR2 YFSETQ. This CDR3 contains 16 residues. V trimming: 0 bases; J trimming: 5 bases; junction bases outside the gene matches: 5. The CDR3: CASSLGMGQGAYGYTF. The CDR3 coding sequence is TGCGCCAGCAGCTTGGGAATGGGACAGGGGGCTTATGGCTACACCTTC.

This chain links TRBV27 with TRBJ2-3; 7 nucleotides line up with TRBD2. With V trimmed by 4 bases and J by 6 bases, 10 bases remained unmatched. The germline V gene has CDR1 MNHEY and CDR2 SMNVEV (reference sequence). The CDR3 is 15 residues long. The CDR3 DNA sequence: TGTGCCAGCAGTTCCGGCAGGACTAGGTCGGATACGCAGTATTTT. Its translation: CASSSGRTRSDTQYF.

The gene calls are TRBV10-3 and TRBJ2-7; no firm D call. The CDR3 spans 12 residues. The germline V gene encodes CDR1 ENHRY and CDR2 SYGVKD. Trimming took 8 bases from V and 5 from J, leaving 13 bases between them. In DNA form, the CDR3 reads TGTGCCATCGGTCCAAGCCAACACGAGCAGTACTTC. Its protein product is CAIGPSQHEQYF.

The chain employs TRBV7-6 and TRBJ2-1; 7 positions match TRBD1. This CDR3 has 12 residues. V trimming: 2 bases; J trimming: 13 bases; junction bases outside the gene matches: 5. The germline gives CDR1 SGHVS, CDR2 FNYEAQ. DNA of the CDR3: TGTGCCAGCAGCTTACGAGGGGGCGATCAGTTCTTC. It specifies CASSLRGGDQFF.

The CDR3, as DNA: TGTGCCAGCAGCTTCGGGGGGGGAGCGACCCAGTACTTC. Encoded protein: CASSFGGGATQYF. This rearrangement joins TRBV5-6 to TRBJ2-5; 8 bases align to TRBD2. V was clipped by 2 bases and J by 7 bases; unmatched bases: 4. The CDR3 extends over 13 amino acids. The germline CDR1 and CDR2 sequences are SGHDT and YYEEEE.